This TCR beta chain was found in a study of cytomegalovirus exposure and HLA in healthy donors. Looking at the study overall: Genotyping of roughly 400 donors showed that 80% to 85% belonged to the Caucasian-associated ancestry cluster.

Study-level findings and limits: Productive status was seen about 87% or about 30% of the time for most TCR beta V segments in an earlier analysis.

The PCR had 60 Vbeta and 13 Jbeta primers. TCRdb's table, derived via immunoSEQ multiplex PCR, lists solely in-frame clones and lacks some. The sample contains almost 200,000 clones, around 80% of which appear only once. This clone showed up just a few times. Its antigen is unidentified. This TCR was recovered from a woman in her twenties or thirties in good health and CMV-seropositive. Sequencing was done on a sample of PBMCs.

CDR3 bases: TGCGCCAGCAGCTTTGGACTCTCCGGGACAGGGTTCAACACTGAAGCTTTCTTT. The encoded protein is CASSFGLSGTGFNTEAFF. The rearrangement uses TRBV5-1 and TRBJ1-1; 9 bases agree with TRBD1. The CDR3 totals 18 residues. V dropped 2 bases and J dropped 2; count of bases not matched to a gene: 13. The germline gives CDR1 SGHRS, CDR2 YFSETQ.